Listed below are T cell receptor beta chains from one sample, sequenced in a study of cytomegalovirus exposure and HLA in healthy donors. Sequencing was performed with immunoSEQ multiplex PCR; in TCRdb, only in-frame clones are kept and a portion is missing. This table has around 130,000 clones, approximately 72% appearing once. Input material: PBMCs. The receptors were sampled from a woman in her fifties or sixties in good health and CMV-seronegative. The CDR3 runs from the conserved cysteine through the conserved F or W. Each record gives: clone size, J gene, D gene, V gene, CDR3 protein, CDR3 DNA. A D gene is named only where the DNA matches it firmly. The size field is filled for only some rows; it gives once, few, many or a size class.

abundance: NA; j_gene: TRBJ2-1; d_gene: TRBD2; v_gene: TRBV5-3; CDR3aa: CARSSTSGRCKGSYNEQFF; CDR3nt: TGTGCCAGAAGCTCAACTAGCGGGAGATGTAAAGGATCCTACAATGAGCAGTTCTTC
abundance: NA; j_gene: TRBJ2-1; d_gene: TRBD2; v_gene: TRBV5-4; CDR3aa: CASSPTSGGFDEQFF; CDR3nt: TGTGCCAGCAGCCCCACTAGCGGGGGTTTTGATGAGCAGTTCTTC
abundance: NA; j_gene: TRBJ1-1; d_gene: NA; v_gene: TRBV5-4; CDR3aa: CASSLEPLNIEAFF; CDR3nt: TGTGCCAGCAGCTTGGAACCGTTGAACATTGAAGCTTTCTTT
abundance: NA; j_gene: TRBJ1-4; d_gene: NA; v_gene: TRBV2; CDR3aa: CASTLTRSSNEKLFF; CDR3nt: TGTGCCAGCACCCTCACCAGGTCCTCTAATGAAAAACTGTTTTTT
abundance: once; j_gene: TRBJ2-3; d_gene: TRBD2; v_gene: TRBV19; CDR3aa: CASSLAGVPDTQYF; CDR3nt: TGTGCCAGTAGTTTAGCGGGAGTACCAGATACGCAGTATTTT
abundance: few; j_gene: TRBJ2-7; d_gene: NA; v_gene: TRBV4-3; CDR3aa: CASSQAGDPGLSSYEQYF; CDR3nt: TGCGCCAGCAGCCAAGCTGGGGATCCGGGGTTGAGCTCCTACGAGCAGTACTTC
abundance: few; j_gene: TRBJ1-6; d_gene: TRBD1; v_gene: TRBV7-6; CDR3aa: CASSSTGGDNSPLHF; CDR3nt: TGTGCCAGCAGCAGTACAGGGGGCGATAATTCACCCCTCCACTTT
abundance: NA; j_gene: TRBJ2-7; d_gene: TRBD1; v_gene: TRBV2; CDR3aa: CASSSQGVIEQYF; CDR3nt: TGTGCCAGCAGTTCACAGGGGGTGATCGAGCAGTACTTC
abundance: NA; j_gene: TRBJ1-5; d_gene: NA; v_gene: TRBV10-3; CDR3aa: CAISEMEVTQPQHF; CDR3nt: TGTGCCATCAGTGAAATGGAGGTCACCCAGCCCCAGCATTTT
abundance: once; j_gene: TRBJ2-2; d_gene: TRBD1; v_gene: TRBV12-5; CDR3aa: CASGFRGQGVGELFF; CDR3nt: TGTGCTAGTGGTTTCCGGGGACAGGGTGTCGGGGAGCTGTTTTTT
abundance: NA; j_gene: TRBJ2-7; d_gene: TRBD1; v_gene: TRBV7-2; CDR3aa: CASSPRQGSYEQYF; CDR3nt: TGTGCCAGCAGCCCTAGACAGGGATCCTACGAGCAGTACTTC
abundance: NA; j_gene: TRBJ1-4; d_gene: NA; v_gene: TRBV4-3; CDR3aa: CASSQEEFRGNEKLFF; CDR3nt: TGCGCCAGCAGCCAAGAGGAGTTCCGCGGCAATGAAAAACTGTTTTTT
abundance: NA; j_gene: TRBJ1-2; d_gene: TRBD1; v_gene: TRBV6-1; CDR3aa: CASGDRAASDGYTF; CDR3nt: TGTGCCAGCGGTGACAGGGCGGCCAGTGATGGCTACACCTTC
abundance: NA; j_gene: TRBJ1-4; d_gene: NA; v_gene: TRBV6-5; CDR3aa: CASRPLGTANEKLFF; CDR3nt: TGTGCCAGCAGGCCTTTGGGCACCGCTAATGAAAAACTGTTTTTT
abundance: NA; j_gene: TRBJ2-3; d_gene: NA; v_gene: TRBV6-5; CDR3aa: CASSSFTDTQYF; CDR3nt: TGTGCCAGCAGTTCCTTCACAGATACGCAGTATTTT
abundance: few; j_gene: TRBJ2-3; d_gene: TRBD1; v_gene: TRBV6-6; CDR3aa: CASSYWTGSGTDTQYF; CDR3nt: TGTGCCAGCAGTTACTGGACAGGGAGTGGCACAGATACGCAGTATTTT
abundance: few; j_gene: TRBJ2-7; d_gene: TRBD2; v_gene: TRBV7-2; CDR3aa: CASSSPGGLYEQYF; CDR3nt: TGTGCCAGCAGCTCACCGGGGGGACTCTACGAGCAGTACTTC
abundance: NA; j_gene: TRBJ2-7; d_gene: TRBD1; v_gene: TRBV5-1; CDR3aa: CASSFSGQTYEQYF; CDR3nt: TGCGCCAGCAGCTTTTCGGGACAGACCTACGAGCAGTACTTC
abundance: NA; j_gene: TRBJ1-1; d_gene: NA; v_gene: TRBV7-6; CDR3aa: CASSSDMVGRRVTTEAFF; CDR3nt: TGTGCCAGCAGCTCAGATATGGTGGGGAGGAGGGTGACCACTGAAGCTTTCTTT
abundance: few; j_gene: TRBJ2-1; d_gene: TRBD2; v_gene: TRBV29-1; CDR3aa: CSVSRTSGRGNEQFF; CDR3nt: TGCAGCGTTTCAAGGACTAGCGGGAGGGGAAATGAGCAGTTCTTC
abundance: NA; j_gene: TRBJ1-1; d_gene: TRBD1; v_gene: TRBV6-5; CDR3aa: CASSLRQGMLSTEAFF; CDR3nt: TGTGCCAGCAGTTTAAGACAGGGAATGTTATCTACTGAAGCTTTCTTT
abundance: once; j_gene: TRBJ2-5; d_gene: TRBD2; v_gene: TRBV25-1; CDR3aa: CASSVSGSGYETQYF; CDR3nt: TGTGCCAGCAGTGTTAGCGGGAGCGGTTACGAGACCCAGTACTTC
abundance: NA; j_gene: TRBJ1-6; d_gene: NA; v_gene: TRBV7-2; CDR3aa: CASSRNREPNSPLHF; CDR3nt: TGTGCCAGCAGCCGTAACAGGGAACCCAATTCACCCCTCCACTTT
abundance: NA; j_gene: TRBJ1-2; d_gene: NA; v_gene: TRBV9; CDR3aa: CASSVGVQGSYGYTF; CDR3nt: TGTGCCAGCAGCGTAGGGGTTCAGGGTAGCTATGGCTACACCTTC
abundance: NA; j_gene: TRBJ2-5; d_gene: TRBD2; v_gene: TRBV9; CDR3aa: CASSVGLAGGETQYF; CDR3nt: TGTGCCAGCAGCGTAGGTCTAGCGGGAGGGGAGACCCAGTACTTC
abundance: NA; j_gene: TRBJ1-1; d_gene: TRBD1; v_gene: TRBV6-5; CDR3aa: CASRGDSFTEAFF; CDR3nt: TGTGCCAGCAGAGGGGACAGCTTCACTGAAGCTTTCTTT
abundance: few; j_gene: TRBJ2-7; d_gene: TRBD2; v_gene: TRBV9; CDR3aa: CASSVGGEGPYEQYF; CDR3nt: TGTGCCAGCAGCGTAGGAGGGGAGGGACCCTACGAGCAGTACTTC
abundance: NA; j_gene: TRBJ1-6; d_gene: TRBD1; v_gene: TRBV7-8; CDR3aa: CASSRRGTGTGNSPLHF; CDR3nt: TGTGCCAGCAGTCGAAGGGGGACAGGGACGGGGAATTCACCCCTCCACTTT
abundance: NA; j_gene: TRBJ2-5; d_gene: TRBD2; v_gene: TRBV6-5; CDR3aa: CASSNQGLAQETQYF; CDR3nt: TGTGCCAGCAGTAATCAAGGACTAGCCCAAGAGACCCAGTACTTC
abundance: NA; j_gene: TRBJ1-2; d_gene: NA; v_gene: TRBV19; CDR3aa: CASIQTGPEVAYTF; CDR3nt: TGTGCCAGTATTCAGACAGGCCCCGAGGTTGCCTACACCTTC
abundance: once; j_gene: TRBJ2-5; d_gene: TRBD2; v_gene: TRBV19; CDR3aa: CASTLGQRDGETQYF; CDR3nt: TGTGCCAGTACCTTGGGCCAGCGGGATGGAGAGACCCAGTACTTC
abundance: few; j_gene: TRBJ1-1; d_gene: NA; v_gene: TRBV7-8; CDR3aa: CASSSRGGWAEAFF; CDR3nt: TGTGCCAGCAGCTCACGCGGGGGTTGGGCTGAAGCTTTCTTT
abundance: NA; j_gene: TRBJ2-1; d_gene: NA; v_gene: TRBV14; CDR3aa: CASSQVQGGNEQFF; CDR3nt: TGTGCCAGCAGCCAAGTACAGGGAGGGAATGAGCAGTTCTTC
abundance: NA; j_gene: TRBJ2-7; d_gene: NA; v_gene: TRBV27; CDR3aa: CASHSSRVLDEQYF; CDR3nt: TGTGCCAGCCATTCTTCGAGGGTGCTCGACGAGCAGTACTTC
abundance: NA; j_gene: TRBJ2-3; d_gene: NA; v_gene: TRBV6-6; CDR3aa: CASSYSFFSDTQYF; CDR3nt: TGTGCCAGCAGTTACTCGTTTTTCTCAGATACGCAGTATTTT
abundance: NA; j_gene: TRBJ2-1; d_gene: NA; v_gene: TRBV6-5; CDR3aa: CASIGGLEQFF; CDR3nt: TGTGCCAGCATTGGGGGGTTGGAGCAGTTCTTC
abundance: NA; j_gene: TRBJ2-1; d_gene: TRBD2; v_gene: TRBV6-5; CDR3aa: CASSYSGLGQYNEQFF; CDR3nt: TGTGCCAGCAGTTACTCGGGACTAGGACAATACAATGAGCAGTTCTTC